This paragraph reports one T cell receptor (beta chain). It lacks a known antigen. Base qualities are not at hand, and no much larger clone is one base apart. In the same sample, other DNA sequences code for this CDR3. Libraries were made using the immunoSEQ multiplex PCR assay. TCRdb re-hosts the immuneACCESS table, in-frame sequences only. Its copies lack some clones; in the studies checked, an unresolved V gene accounts for under half of them, and the cause for the rest is not known. The sample data list 630,000 or so clones, and 80% to 90% of these were observed just once. The ten largest clones add up to 0.0094% of the sample. The germline V gene encodes CDR1 WSHSY and CDR2 SAAADI. The CDR3, cysteine through phenylalanine, is 16 amino acids long. Kept here is only the CDR3 DNA, which spans 48 bases and is read in frame from base 1. Trimming takes 8 bases from V and 0 bases from J, and the germline ends sit 14 bases apart.

This sample was taken from a study of shared T cell receptors in the human thymus (dated by TCRdb to the early 2020s). Some background on the complete study: The study examined how self-reactive, shared T-cell receptor alpha chains are generated in the human thymus.

A further study also used this sample, focusing on human thymus T cells. As the second paper documents: In Finland, the donors were immunologically healthy infants who were having open corrective cardiac surgery for congenital heart defects. Thymus tissue was collected as surgical resects that were removed during corrective cardiac surgery. Both the thymic and the peripheral blood repertoires appeared to show biased V and J gene segment usage. According to the related research, thymic TCR repertoires were highly overlapping among unrelated individuals. The study used about eight infant thymus samples plus four related peripheral blood samples to characterize TCR alpha and beta repertoires. Donor ages ranging from about 7 to 244 days were recorded, and over 5 male and a couple of female infants were included in the cohort. Thymocytes were mechanically released from the tissue and were stored as pellets of roughly 9.5-30 million cells at -70 degrees C. A QIAsymphony instrument was used to extract genomic DNA from frozen cell pellets. TCRB and TCRAD loci were amplified from a standardized quantity of quality-controlled genomic DNA using the immunoSEQ multiplex PCR assay. The amplicons covered the V(D)J region and were long enough to include the CDR3 and to identify the V and J genes. The commercial immunoSEQ service was used to sequence amplicons on an Illumina platform. Primer bias and sequencing errors were corrected as previously described, and TCRAD and TCRB definitions were based on the IMGT database. Repertoires were analysed with immunoSEQ Analyzer 3.0 and VDJTools, covering basic statistics, V/J segment usage, diversity estimates, rarefaction and pairwise overlap. Diversity was estimated with Chao1, ChaoE, Efron-Thisted, Shannon and inverse Simpson indices, and also on datasets down-sampled to the smallest sample. Repertoire overlap was assessed by strict matching of CDR3 nucleotide sequence, V gene and J gene, and clustering was done by Jaccard-based multidimensional scaling. On average, about 800,000 unique TCRB clonotypes were obtained from thymus samples, compared with 80,000 to 85,000 from blood samples.

The sequence joins TRBV10-2 to TRBJ1-6, with the D gene not clear enough to name. Sequenced material: thymocytes. The receptor's source is a boy under two years old with a congenital heart defect. Donor details come from another sample of the same person, matched by shared clones. The CDR3 protein is CASDPTGSSYNSPLHF. The nucleotide sequence reads TGCGCCAGCGATCCTACCGGGAGCTCCTATAATTCACCCCTCCACTTT.